A selection of T cell receptor beta chains follows, all from one sample in a study of cytomegalovirus exposure and HLA in healthy donors. Method: immunoSEQ multiplex PCR; TCRdb's copy keeps in-frame clones and lacks some. The table lists more than 120,000 clones, roughly 86% of them singletons. Sequencing input: PBMCs. These receptors were obtained from a man aged 18 to 30 in good health and CMV-seropositive. The CDR3 runs from the conserved cysteine through the conserved F or W. A D gene is named only where the DNA matches it firmly. Clone size appears in some rows only: once, few, many, or a class for an expanded clone.

D: TRBD1
J: TRBJ2-5
size: NA
V: TRBV6-5
CDR3: CASSDRGRVAQYF
DNA: TGTGCCAGCAGTGACAGGGGGCGCGTGGCCCAGTACTTC

D: TRBD2
J: TRBJ2-1
size: NA
V: TRBV27
CDR3: CASSLASGGLSYNEQFF
DNA: TGTGCCAGCAGTTTAGCTAGCGGGGGACTATCCTACAATGAGCAGTTCTTC

D: NA
J: TRBJ2-5
size: NA
V: TRBV7-9
CDR3: CASSLAQGLETQYF
DNA: TGTGCCAGCAGCTTAGCGCAGGGTCTGGAGACCCAGTACTTC

D: TRBD1
J: TRBJ1-2
size: NA
V: TRBV7-2
CDR3: CATAEGASNYGYTF
DNA: TGTGCCACCGCGGAGGGGGCAAGTAACTATGGCTACACCTTC

D: TRBD2
J: TRBJ2-7
size: NA
V: TRBV27
CDR3: CASSLQLAGGPSYEQYF
DNA: TGTGCCAGCAGTTTACAGCTTGCGGGGGGTCCCTCCTACGAGCAGTACTTC

D: NA
J: TRBJ1-1
size: NA
V: TRBV5-4
CDR3: CASSLAGFTEAFF
DNA: TGTGCCAGCAGCTTGGCCGGGTTCACTGAAGCTTTCTTT

D: NA
J: TRBJ2-7
size: once
V: TRBV2
CDR3: CASSEAPTLVLRDYEQYF
DNA: TGTGCCAGCAGTGAAGCTCCCACGCTCGTGTTGAGGGACTACGAGCAGTACTTC

D: NA
J: TRBJ1-6
size: NA
V: TRBV2
CDR3: CASSEAVGRGANSPLHF
DNA: TGTGCCAGCAGTGAAGCCGTGGGCAGGGGCGCTAATTCACCCCTCCACTTT

D: NA
J: TRBJ1-3
size: NA
V: TRBV9
CDR3: CASSVDSYSSGNTIYF
DNA: TGTGCCAGCAGCGTAGACAGTTACAGCTCTGGAAACACCATATATTTT

D: TRBD1
J: TRBJ2-1
size: few
V: TRBV25-1
CDR3: CASSEGTGAANEQFF
DNA: TGTGCCAGCAGTGAAGGGACAGGGGCGGCCAATGAGCAGTTCTTC

D: NA
J: TRBJ1-6
size: NA
V: TRBV21-1
CDR3: CASSKAPGQKNSPLHF
DNA: TGTGCCAGCAGCAAAGCCCCGGGACAAAAGAATTCACCCCTCCACTTT

D: TRBD2
J: TRBJ2-1
size: NA
V: TRBV6-6
CDR3: CASSLGLAGSNEQFF
DNA: TGTGCCAGCAGCCTAGGACTAGCGGGCTCCAATGAGCAGTTCTTC

D: NA
J: TRBJ1-2
size: NA
V: TRBV5-6
CDR3: CASSWTANYGYTF
DNA: TGTGCCAGCAGCTGGACAGCTAACTATGGCTACACCTTC

D: NA
J: TRBJ2-1
size: NA
V: TRBV18
CDR3: CASSPFHGGEQFF
DNA: TGTGCCAGCTCACCTTTTCACGGGGGTGAGCAGTTCTTC

D: NA
J: TRBJ1-3
size: NA
V: TRBV9
CDR3: CASQGSGNTIYF
DNA: TGTGCCAGCCAGGGGTCTGGAAACACCATATATTTT

D: TRBD2
J: TRBJ2-2
size: NA
V: TRBV7-8
CDR3: CASSLGRSGTSGGPNTGELFF
DNA: TGTGCCAGCAGCTTAGGACGTTCCGGGACTAGCGGGGGCCCGAACACCGGGGAGCTGTTTTTT

D: NA
J: TRBJ2-6
size: NA
V: TRBV2
CDR3: CASSEQASGANVLTF
DNA: TGTGCCAGCAGTGAACAGGCCTCTGGGGCCAACGTCCTGACTTTC

D: NA
J: TRBJ2-5
size: once
V: TRBV27
CDR3: CASSLLAGETQYF
DNA: TGTGCCAGCAGTTTACTAGCCGGGGAGACCCAGTACTTC

D: NA
J: TRBJ1-1
size: NA
V: TRBV27
CDR3: CASSLFRVPNTEAFF
DNA: TGTGCCAGCAGTTTATTTCGGGTCCCGAACACTGAAGCTTTCTTT

D: NA
J: TRBJ1-1
size: NA
V: TRBV11-2
CDR3: CASSSYRDTYTEAFF
DNA: TGTGCCAGCAGCTCATACCGGGACACCTACACTGAAGCTTTCTTT

D: NA
J: TRBJ1-4
size: NA
V: TRBV5-4
CDR3: CASSLSSGIATNEKLFF
DNA: TGTGCCAGCAGCTTGAGTAGCGGGATAGCAACTAATGAAAAACTGTTTTTT

D: NA
J: TRBJ1-4
size: NA
V: TRBV2
CDR3: CASRMTVLEKLFF
DNA: TGTGCCAGCAGAATGACAGTTCTGGAAAAACTGTTTTTT

D: NA
J: TRBJ2-1
size: NA
V: TRBV11-3
CDR3: CASNSGVGAPIQFF
DNA: TGTGCCAGCAATAGCGGAGTCGGGGCACCCATCCAGTTCTTC

D: TRBD1
J: TRBJ1-4
size: once
V: TRBV27
CDR3: CASSLSRGDEKLFF
DNA: TGTGCCAGCAGTTTAAGCAGGGGGGATGAAAAACTGTTTTTT

D: TRBD2
J: TRBJ2-4
size: NA
V: TRBV6-1
CDR3: CASSEGLAGGQNIQYF
DNA: TGTGCCAGCAGTGAGGGACTAGCGGGAGGTCAAAACATTCAGTACTTC

D: NA
J: TRBJ2-4
size: NA
V: TRBV5-1
CDR3: CASSLRGEERNIQYF
DNA: TGCGCCAGCAGCTTGAGAGGGGAGGAGCGGAACATTCAGTACTTC

D: NA
J: TRBJ2-5
size: NA
V: TRBV7-7
CDR3: CPWRGGAQETQYF
DNA: TGTCCCTGGAGGGGGGGAGCTCAAGAGACCCAGTACTTC

D: NA
J: TRBJ1-1
size: NA
V: TRBV11-3
CDR3: CASSLGGRRAGDMNTEAFF
DNA: TGTGCCAGCAGCTTAGGAGGTAGAAGAGCAGGGGATATGAACACTGAAGCTTTCTTT

D: NA
J: TRBJ1-1
size: NA
V: TRBV2
CDR3: CASRGHLNTEAFF
DNA: TGTGCCAGCAGAGGACACCTTAACACTGAAGCTTTCTTT

D: TRBD2
J: TRBJ2-7
size: NA
V: TRBV7-6
CDR3: CASSLGTSGHYEQYF
DNA: TGTGCCAGCAGCTTAGGGACTAGCGGACACTACGAGCAGTACTTC

D: TRBD2
J: TRBJ2-7
size: NA
V: TRBV18
CDR3: CASSPLAGVTVYEQYF
DNA: TGTGCCAGCTCACCATTAGCGGGAGTCACGGTTTACGAGCAGTACTTC

D: NA
J: TRBJ1-2
size: NA
V: TRBV5-1
CDR3: CASSSQGSNYGYTF
DNA: TGCGCCAGCAGCTCACAGGGTTCTAACTATGGCTACACCTTC

D: NA
J: TRBJ2-1
size: NA
V: TRBV10-1
CDR3: CASSPRGIFVDEQFF
DNA: TGCGCCAGCAGTCCGCGCGGAATTTTTGTCGATGAGCAGTTCTTC

D: NA
J: TRBJ1-3
size: NA
V: TRBV19
CDR3: CAGGDGNTIYF
DNA: TGTGCCGGAGGGGATGGAAACACCATATATTTT

D: NA
J: TRBJ1-1
size: NA
V: TRBV5-1
CDR3: CASSMGTQNTEAFF
DNA: TGCGCCAGCAGCATGGGGACACAGAACACTGAAGCTTTCTTT

D: TRBD2
J: TRBJ2-5
size: NA
V: TRBV4-2
CDR3: CASSQGLAGSKETQYF
DNA: TGTGCCAGCAGCCAAGGACTAGCGGGGTCCAAAGAGACCCAGTACTTC

D: TRBD2
J: TRBJ2-1
size: NA
V: TRBV5-8
CDR3: CASSLGLAGRYNEQFF
DNA: TGTGCCAGCAGCTTGGGACTAGCGGGGCGCTACAATGAGCAGTTCTTC

D: TRBD2
J: TRBJ2-3
size: NA
V: TRBV27
CDR3: CASSLKTPGTSGTDTQYF
DNA: TGTGCCAGCAGTCTAAAAACCCCCGGGACTAGCGGCACAGATACGCAGTATTTT

D: NA
J: TRBJ1-1
size: NA
V: TRBV6-5
CDR3: CASSYPNSEAFF
DNA: TGTGCCAGCAGTTACCCCAATTCTGAAGCTTTCTTT

D: NA
J: TRBJ2-2
size: few
V: TRBV6-1
CDR3: CASTPGQNTGELFF
DNA: TGTGCCAGCACCCCGGGACAGAACACCGGGGAGCTGTTTTTT

D: NA
J: TRBJ1-5
size: NA
V: TRBV30
CDR3: CAWSGPHSGSNQPQHF
DNA: TGTGCCTGGAGTGGACCCCACTCAGGGAGCAATCAGCCCCAGCATTTT

D: NA
J: TRBJ2-3
size: NA
V: TRBV15
CDR3: CATSVEAHTQYF
DNA: TGTGCCACCAGCGTGGAGGCGCATACGCAGTATTTT

D: TRBD1
J: TRBJ1-2
size: NA
V: TRBV6-1
CDR3: CASSGDRGLNGYTF
DNA: TGTGCCAGCAGTGGGGACAGGGGGCTCAATGGCTACACCTTC

D: TRBD2
J: TRBJ2-1
size: NA
V: TRBV5-1
CDR3: CASSFAGVSNEQFF
DNA: TGCGCCAGCAGCTTTGCGGGAGTGTCCAATGAGCAGTTCTTC

D: TRBD1
J: TRBJ2-7
size: NA
V: TRBV19
CDR3: CASSPGTGGYEQYF
DNA: TGTGCCAGTAGTCCCGGGACAGGGGGCTACGAGCAGTACTTC

D: TRBD1
J: TRBJ1-2
size: NA
V: TRBV15
CDR3: CATSDRDRANYGYTF
DNA: TGTGCCACCAGCGACCGGGACAGAGCTAACTATGGCTACACCTTC

D: TRBD1
J: TRBJ2-5
size: NA
V: TRBV5-6
CDR3: CASSLSGQGETQYF
DNA: TGTGCCAGCAGCTTGAGTGGACAGGGAGAGACCCAGTACTTC

D: NA
J: TRBJ2-2
size: NA
V: TRBV7-3
CDR3: CASSSNSAAGELFF
DNA: TGTGCCAGCAGCTCTAACTCGGCGGCCGGGGAGCTGTTTTTT

D: TRBD1
J: TRBJ2-5
size: NA
V: TRBV6-4
CDR3: CASSDTDRGETQYF
DNA: TGTGCCAGCAGTGACACGGACAGGGGAGAGACCCAGTACTTC

D: NA
J: TRBJ2-2
size: NA
V: TRBV27
CDR3: CASRRAANTGELFF
DNA: TGTGCCAGCAGGCGGGCGGCGAACACCGGGGAGCTGTTTTTT

D: NA
J: TRBJ1-5
size: NA
V: TRBV19
CDR3: CAKPGAGLHQPQHF
DNA: TGTGCCAAGCCGGGAGCAGGGCTCCATCAGCCCCAGCATTTT